Shown below are 24 T cell receptor beta chains from a single sample sequenced in a study of shared clonotypes between healthy human individuals. CD45RO-negative cells were positively selected for CCR7, leaving out terminally differentiated effector memory CD45RA+ cells. Profiled with immunoSEQ multiplex PCR; TCRdb holds only in-frame clones, not every one. The table has about 2.2 million clones, just over 90% seen once; the top ten hold more than 1.5%. Specimen: naive CD8+ T cells from PBMCs. These receptors all stem from a young man in good health. Some clones in this sample may be carry-over from other donors' samples.

The chain joins TRBV27 to TRBJ2-1, with 13 positions matching TRBD2. V was clipped by 0 bases and J by 4 bases; unmatched bases: 6. Germline CDR1 MNHEY, CDR2 SMNVEV (reference sequence). The CDR3 loop spans 18 amino acids. The CDR3 DNA sequence: TGTGCCAGCAGTTTATCCCCCGGACTAGCGGGAGTGTACAATGAGCAGTTCTTC. Protein: CASSLSPGLAGVYNEQFF.

The V and J genes are TRBV19 and TRBJ2-7; unclear D gene. V lost 6 bases, J lost 3 bases, and 12 bases lay in between. The CDR3 is made up of 13 amino acids. CDR1 is LNHDA, CDR2 SQIVND, per germline (reference sequence). CDR3 in amino acids: CASSPGSNYEQYF. As DNA, the CDR3 is TGTGCCAGTAGCCCCGGGTCGAACTACGAGCAGTACTTC. Full variable domain (outside the CDR3, taken from reference TRBV19 and TRBJ2-7): DGGITQSPKYLFRKEGQNVTLSCEQNLNHDAMYWYRQDPGQGLRLIYYSQIVNDFQKGDIAEGYSVSREKKESFPLTVTSAQKNPTAFYLCASSPGSNYEQYFGPGTRLTVT.

This clone turned up a few times. The chain combines TRBV27 with TRBJ1-1; D uncertain. CDR3 length: 14 amino acids. V was shortened by 0 bases and J by 3 bases, with 8 bases between the two germline ends. The V gene's germline CDR1 is MNHEY and CDR2 SMNVEV (reference sequence). The DNA for the CDR3 is TGTGCCAGCAGTTTATCGTTTGGACACACTGAAGCTTTCTTT. Protein: CASSLSFGHTEAFF.

The V call is TRBV28, the J call TRBJ1-1; a possible D gene is TRBD1 (5 bases). The CDR3 is 16 amino acids. The germline gives CDR1 MDHEN, CDR2 SYDVKM. Trimming cost V 1 base and J 0 bases, with 12 bases left between them. The CDR3 region is CASSLLVPGMNTEAFF. Written as DNA, the CDR3 is TGTGCCAGCAGTTTATTGGTACCAGGGATGAACACTGAAGCTTTCTTT. Complete variable domain (other parts from reference TRBV28 and TRBJ1-1): DVKVTQSSRYLVKRTGEKVFLECVQDMDHENMFWYRQDPGLGLRLIYFSYDVKMKEKGDIPEGYSVSREKKERFSLILESASTNQTSMYLCASSLLVPGMNTEAFFGQGTRLTVV.

The chain joins TRBV5-6 to TRBJ1-2; D remains ambiguous. The CDR3 has 15 amino acids. CDR1 is SGHDT, CDR2 YYEEEE, per germline. Trimming pared 2 bases from V and 0 bases from J, leaving 11 bases between. The CDR3, as DNA: TGTGCCAGCAGCTTTAAGGCAGGACCTAACTATGGCTACACCTTC. It codes for CASSFKAGPNYGYTF.

J is TRBJ2-2 and V is TRBV9; a weak D match, TRBD1 (5 bases). Trimming stripped 2 bases from V and 5 bases from J, with 19 bases between. CDR1 and CDR2 (germline): SGDLS, YYNGEE. CDR3 length equals 17 residues. In DNA form, the CDR3 reads TGTGCCAGCAGCGTCAGTCCCGGCAGGGTTGCAACCGGGGAGCTGTTTTTT. Residues: CASSVSPGRVATGELFF.

The rearrangement joins TRBV5-1 to TRBJ2-3; 13 nucleotides match TRBD2. This CDR3 has 20 amino acids. The ends lost 0 bases at V and 1 base at J; junction bases unmatched: 11. Germline CDR1 reads SGHRS; CDR2 reads YFSETQ. CDR3 loop: CASSLDYRTSGSLGTDTQYF. The CDR3 bases are TGCGCCAGCAGCTTGGATTATAGGACTAGCGGGAGCTTAGGCACAGATACGCAGTATTTT.

The CDR3 coding sequence is TGTGCCAGCAGCTTACCTAGTCCTCCGAACACTGAAGCTTTCTTT. Translation: CASSLPSPPNTEAFF. This chain connects TRBV7-9 to TRBJ1-1; D gene unclear. CDR3 length equals 15 residues. V lost 2 bases and J lost 1, with 11 bases in between. The germline CDR1 and CDR2 sequences are SEHNR and FQNEAQ (reference sequence).

The chain employs TRBV29-1 and TRBJ2-5; tentative D call: TRBD1 (6 bases). The J call could be wrong; TRBJ2-7 is a better fit for the DNA end. This CDR3 is 12 amino acids long. CDR1 and CDR2 from the germline V gene are SQVTM and ANQGSEA. The CDR3 DNA is TGCAGCGCCCAGGACAGTGCGTACGAGCAGTACTTC. Translated, it gives CSAQDSAYEQYF.

The chain uses TRBV29-1 and TRBJ2-7; the match to TRBD2 covers 10 bases. V lost 6 bases, J lost 5 bases, and 16 bases stayed unmatched. Germline V gene sequence: CDR1 SQVTM, CDR2 ANQGSEA. The CDR3 has 16 amino acids. CDR3 loop: CSVARNLAGAGDEQYF. DNA for the CDR3: TGCAGCGTGGCTCGAAACCTAGCGGGAGCTGGGGACGAGCAGTACTTC.

This clone was observed a few times. The J gene is TRBJ2-1, the V gene TRBV30; D gene unclear. The V and J ends lost 2 bases and 9 bases respectively, with 5 bases between them. The CDR3 sequence is 10 residues long. The germline V gene encodes CDR1 GTSNPN and CDR2 SVGIG (reference sequence). The chain's CDR3 is CAWSSAEQFF. CDR3 in DNA: TGTGCCTGGAGTTCGGCTGAGCAGTTCTTC.

The CDR3 here is CASSQDSGRARETQYF. CDR3 bases: TGCGCCAGCAGCCAAGATAGCGGGAGGGCCCGGGAGACCCAGTACTTC. The J gene is TRBJ2-5, the V gene TRBV4-1; TRBD2 matches 11 bases. The CDR3 extends over 16 amino acids. Germline lookup yields CDR1 MGHRA and CDR2 YSYEKL. The V and J ends lost 0 bases and 5 bases, in that order; junction bases with no gene match: 5.

The chain has TRBV7-2 and TRBJ2-4; weak D call: TRBD1 (6 bases). The V and J ends lost 5 bases and 0 bases respectively, with 20 bases between them. The germline V gene encodes CDR1 SGHTA and CDR2 FQGNSA. This CDR3 has 18 amino acids. The CDR3 sequence: CASSPTPGDGVAKNIQYF. DNA for the CDR3: TGTGCCAGCAGCCCAACCCCAGGGGACGGAGTAGCCAAAAACATTCAGTACTTC. The full variable domain, in which reference TRBV7-2 and TRBJ2-4 provide the parts outside the CDR3, is GAGVSQSPSNKVTEKGKDVELRCDPISGHTALYWYRQSLGQGLEFLIYFQGNSAPDKSGLPSDRFSAERTGGSVSTLTIQRTQQEDSAVYLCASSPTPGDGVAKNIQYFGAGTRLSVL.

V is TRBV11-2 and J is TRBJ2-1; either TRBD1 or TRBD2 may fit D (5 bases each). Trimming removed 7 bases from V and 0 bases from J, with 19 bases in between. The germline V gene has CDR1 SGHAT and CDR2 FQNNGV. The CDR3 loop spans 17 amino acids. The CDR3 bases are TGTGCCAGCACCCGGGACCTCTCTCCTAGCTCCTACAATGAGCAGTTCTTC. Amino acid sequence: CASTRDLSPSSYNEQFF. Full variable domain (outside the CDR3, taken from reference TRBV11-2 and TRBJ2-1): EAGVAQSPRYKIIEKRQSVAFWCNPISGHATLYWYQQILGQGPKLLIQFQNNGVVDDSQLPKDRFSAERLKGVDSTLKIQPAKLEDSAVYLCASTRDLSPSSYNEQFFGPGTRLTVL.

This clone was seen only once. V and J are TRBV9 and TRBJ2-7; no clear D gene. The CDR3 runs to 14 residues. From germline, CDR1 is SGDLS and CDR2 YYNGEE. Trimming pared 0 bases from V and 2 bases from J, leaving 9 bases between. The chain's CDR3 is CASSVEVVPYEQYF. DNA of the CDR3: TGTGCCAGCAGCGTAGAGGTCGTACCCTACGAGCAGTACTTC.

V usage is TRBV7-6 and J usage is TRBJ2-7; weak D call: TRBD1 (6 bases). CDR1 is SGHVS, CDR2 FNYEAQ, per germline. This CDR3 spans 13 amino acids. V lost 1 base, J lost 3 bases, and 7 bases lay in between. CDR3 sequence: CASSLETGYEQYF. The CDR3 DNA follows: TGTGCCAGCAGCTTAGAGACAGGCTACGAGCAGTACTTC.

V usage is TRBV29-1 and J usage is TRBJ1-5; perhaps TRBD1 as D (5 bases). Between the trimmed V and J ends, which lost 4 bases and 0 bases, there was a span of 13 bases. CDR1 is SQVTM and CDR2 is ANQGSEA in the germline V gene. CDR3 size: 15 residues. In DNA, the CDR3 is TGCAGCGTTGCCACAGGCCTTTATAGCAATCAGCCCCAGCATTTT. As protein: CSVATGLYSNQPQHF.

The CDR3 sequence is CASSLSPGTGNYEQYF. The CDR3 coding sequence is TGTGCCAGCAGCTTAAGCCCCGGGACAGGGAACTACGAGCAGTACTTC. The chain employs TRBV7-9 and TRBJ2-7; 9 bases are shared with TRBD1. Germline lookup yields CDR1 SEHNR and CDR2 FQNEAQ (reference sequence). The CDR3 has 16 residues. The V segment lost 2 bases and the J segment 3 bases; nucleotides outside the gene matches: 8.

V gene TRBV19 combines with J gene TRBJ2-1; 10 bases fit TRBD2. Germline assignment: CDR1 LNHDA and CDR2 SQIVND (reference sequence). CDR3 length: 16 residues. Losses at the gene ends were 3 bases for V and 4 bases for J; bases not matched to a gene: 6. As DNA, the CDR3 is TGTGCCAGTAGTATCATAGCGGGAGGCCTTTACAATGAGCAGTTCTTC. It is translated as CASSIIAGGLYNEQFF.

The chain carries TRBV6-5 and TRBJ1-4; no clear D. Trimming pared 2 bases from V and 15 bases from J, leaving 10 bases between. The germline CDR1 and CDR2 sequences are MNHEY and SVGAGI. The CDR3 covers 11 residues. The CDR3 nucleotides read TGTGCCAGCAGTTACGGCGGGGATTTGTTTTTT. Amino acids: CASSYGGDLFF.

The CDR3 region is CASSIPQGQNIQYF. In DNA, the CDR3 is TGTGCCAGTAGTATTCCACAGGGACAAAACATTCAGTACTTC. The J gene is TRBJ2-4, the V gene TRBV19; possible D gene TRBD1, 6 bases. This CDR3 has 14 residues. CDR1 is LNHDA, CDR2 SQIVND, per germline (reference sequence). Trimming cost V 3 bases and J 5 bases, with 11 bases left between them.

In regard to this clone: The sample has other DNA sequences that encode this CDR3 too. This chain connects TRBV27 to TRBJ2-1, with D possibly matching TRBD1 (6 bases). This CDR3 is built from 15 residues. Trimming took off 3 bases at V and 0 bases at J, with 9 bases between the two ends. The germline CDR1 and CDR2 sequences are MNHEY and SMNVEV (reference sequence). CDR3 loop: CASSLGQNSYNEQFF. In DNA form, the CDR3 reads TGTGCCAGCAGTTTGGGACAAAACTCCTACAATGAGCAGTTCTTC.

J is TRBJ1-2 and V is TRBV28, with 9 bases identical to TRBD1. The CDR3 runs 16 residues. V was clipped by 6 bases and J by 3 bases; unmatched bases: 11. From germline, CDR1 is MDHEN and CDR2 SYDVKM. The CDR3 is CASSELTGGLDYGYTF. The CDR3, as DNA: TGTGCCAGCAGCGAACTGACAGGGGGGCTAGACTATGGCTACACCTTC.

CDR3 nucleotide sequence: TGCGCCAGCAGCCAAGATCTTGCTGAGCAGTTCTTC. Translating it yields CASSQDLAEQFF. V and J are TRBV4-1 and TRBJ2-1; D unresolved. This CDR3 has 12 residues. V lost 0 bases and J 9 bases, leaving 6 bases between the germline ends. Germline lookup yields CDR1 MGHRA and CDR2 YSYEKL.